A selection of T cell receptor beta chains follows, all from one sample in a study of blood T cell repertoires in COVID-19. The repertoire was sequenced with immunoSEQ multiplex PCR; TCRdb's copy has only in-frame clones and lacks some. The table records approximately 480,000 clones, about 88% of them present only once. The sequencing sample was made of peripheral blood. All receptors come from a man between 18 and 35 years old with COVID-19, enrolled during active disease. The CDR3 runs from the conserved cysteine through the conserved F or W. A D gene is named only where the DNA matches it firmly. Not all rows give a size; the values are once, few, many and, for expanded clones, a class.

TGTGCCAGCAGCGTAAGCGGGAGGGACACCGGGGAGCTGTTTTTT	CASSVSGRDTGELFF	TRBJ2-2	TRBD2	TRBV9	once
TGTGCCAGCAGCCCCACTAGCGGGGGTCTCAATGAGCAGTTCTTC	CASSPTSGGLNEQFF	TRBJ2-1	TRBD2	TRBV3-1/TRBV3-2	NA
TGTGCCAGCAGCGGAGACAGCAGCCACGAGCAGTACTTC	CASSGDSSHEQYF	TRBJ2-7	NA	TRBV11-3	NA
TGTGCCAGCAGCCGGACAGGGGGAAGCAATCAGCCCCAGCATTTT	CASSRTGGSNQPQHF	TRBJ1-5	TRBD1	TRBV5-5	NA
TGTGCCTGGGCAAGAGATTCACCCCTCCACTTT	CAWARDSPLHF	TRBJ1-6	NA	TRBV30	NA
TGTGCCAGTAGTCCCTGGGGGACAGGGGCCTACAATGAGCAGTTCTTC	CASSPWGTGAYNEQFF	TRBJ2-1	TRBD1	TRBV19	NA
TGTGCCAGTAGACCTCAGGGACAGGGGGCTTTTAGCAATCAGCCCCAGCATTTT	CASRPQGQGAFSNQPQHF	TRBJ1-5	TRBD1	TRBV19	NA
TGTGCCAGCTCACCAAAGGGGGACTATGGCTACACCTTC	CASSPKGDYGYTF	TRBJ1-2	NA	TRBV18	NA
TGCGCCAGCAGCCAAAAAGGCAGGGGCTCCTACAATGAGCAGTTCTTC	CASSQKGRGSYNEQFF	TRBJ2-1	NA	TRBV4-1	few
TGTGCCAGCAGTAAAGGGGAGGATTCACCCCTCCACTTT	CASSKGEDSPLHF	TRBJ1-6	NA	TRBV9	NA
TGTGCCAGCAGCCAAGGAGGCAAAGGAAGCAATCAGCCCCAGCATTTT	CASSQGGKGSNQPQHF	TRBJ1-5	NA	TRBV3-1/TRBV3-2	NA
TGTGCCAGTAGTATCCCGCGGGGGGGCGGCTCTGGAAACACCATATATTTT	CASSIPRGGGSGNTIYF	TRBJ1-3	NA	TRBV19	NA
TGCAGTGCTAACCCCTCCCGGGGGCAGTATTTT	CSANPSRGQYF	TRBJ2-3	NA	TRBV20-1	NA
TGCGCCAGCAGCTACGACAGGGGTGGGACTGAAGCTTTCTTT	CASSYDRGGTEAFF	TRBJ1-1	TRBD1	TRBV5-1	NA
TGTGCCAGCTGGAAAGGCGGAGGGGACTATGGCTACACCTTC	CASWKGGGDYGYTF	TRBJ1-2	NA	TRBV2	NA
TGTGCCAGCAGTTTAAGGTTAGCGGGAAAACGAGATTATAAGGATACGCAGTATTTT	CASSLRLAGKRDYKDTQYF	TRBJ2-3	TRBD2	TRBV28	NA
TGCGCCAGCAGCCAGTTGGGAGACAACTCTGGAAACACCATATATTTT	CASSQLGDNSGNTIYF	TRBJ1-3	NA	TRBV4-1	NA
TGTGCCAGCAGCTTAAGAGCAGGGGACCCCTACAATGAGCAGTTCTTC	CASSLRAGDPYNEQFF	TRBJ2-1	NA	TRBV7-3	NA
TGTGCCACCAGCAGAGTTACTAGCGGATACAATGAGCAGTTCTTC	CATSRVTSGYNEQFF	TRBJ2-1	TRBD2	TRBV15	NA
TGTGCCAGCTCACCTGCGGCTAACTACGAGCAGTACTTC	CASSPAANYEQYF	TRBJ2-7	NA	TRBV18	NA
TGTGCCAGCAGCCAAAGCGGCCAAGGATATGGCTACACCTTC	CASSQSGQGYGYTF	TRBJ1-2	NA	TRBV3-1/TRBV3-2	once
TGTGCCACCAGTGATTTTAATCCGGGGGGGTTCGCAGGGGACTCCTACGAGCAGTACTTC	CATSDFNPGGFAGDSYEQYF	TRBJ2-7	TRBD2	TRBV24-1	NA
TGTGCCACCAGTGAACACTCAGGGCCTGGGGCCAACGTCCTGACTTTC	CATSEHSGPGANVLTF	TRBJ2-6	NA	TRBV24-1	NA
TGTGCCAGCAGGGACCAGACAGGGTCTTCTGGCTACACCTTC	CASRDQTGSSGYTF	TRBJ1-2	TRBD1	TRBV7-2	once
TGTGCCAGCAGCCGAGACGGCCAAGAGACCCAGTACTTC	CASSRDGQETQYF	TRBJ2-5	NA	TRBV7-8	NA
TGCAGTGCTAGTGCGGGAGCGAACACCGGGGAGCTGTTTTTT	CSASAGANTGELFF	TRBJ2-2	TRBD2	TRBV20-1	NA
TGTGCCAGCGCCCTGGGGGGGGCCAAAAACATTCAGTACTTC	CASALGGAKNIQYF	TRBJ2-4	TRBD2	TRBV11-3	once
TGTGCCAGCAGTGAACCCGGGACACCGAACAAGTGGGCTTTCTTT	CASSEPGTPNKWAFF	TRBJ1-1	NA	TRBV27	NA
TGTGCCAGTAGTCCCGGGAGGATGAACACTGAAGCTTTCTTT	CASSPGRMNTEAFF	TRBJ1-1	NA	TRBV19	NA
TGTGTCTCGAGGCTTCCGAGCTCCTACGAGCAGTACTTC	CVSRLPSSYEQYF	TRBJ2-7	NA	TRBV2	NA
TGTGCCAGCAGCTGGAACAGGGGGTACACCGGGGAGCTGTTTTTT	CASSWNRGYTGELFF	TRBJ2-2	TRBD1	TRBV5-8	NA